What follows are 16 T cell receptor beta chains derived from one specimen sequenced in a study of blood T cell repertoires in COVID-19. Repertoires were generated with immunoSEQ multiplex PCR, while TCRdb's copy carries only in-frame clones and drops some. The sample lists 250,000 to 350,000 clones, roughly 90% seen once, with about 11% in the top ten. The sample consisted of peripheral blood. These receptors came from a woman in her twenties or thirties with COVID-19, enrolled during active disease.

V and J are TRBV9 and TRBJ2-3; D possibly corresponds to TRBD2 (6 bases). CDR1 and CDR2 from the germline V gene are SGDLS and YYNGEE. The CDR3 consists of 15 residues. V was shortened by 6 bases and J by 2 bases, with 16 bases between the two germline ends. As DNA, the CDR3 is TGTGCCAGCAATCCCTGGGACTCTTCCACAGATACGCAGTATTTT. Its protein is CASNPWDSSTDTQYF.

J is TRBJ1-2 and V is TRBV7-2; 7 bases match TRBD1. CDR3 size: 15 residues. J gave up 4 bases and V 5 bases, and 10 bases lay outside the gene matches. CDR1 is SGHTA, CDR2 FQGNSA, per germline. CDR3 DNA: TGTGCCAGCAGCCAGGACCGGGACAGCCCCTATGGCTACACCTTC. Its protein is CASSQDRDSPYGYTF. Drawing the rest from reference TRBV7-2 and TRBJ1-2, the complete variable domain is GAGVSQSPSNKVTEKGKDVELRCDPISGHTALYWYRQSLGQGLEFLIYFQGNSAPDKSGLPSDRFSAERTGGSVSTLTIQRTQQEDSAVYLCASSQDRDSPYGYTFGSGTRLTVV.

The chain uses TRBV4-3 and TRBJ2-3; tentatively, D is TRBD2 (6 bases). There are 14 residues in the CDR3. In germline, CDR1 is LGHNA, CDR2 YSLEER. The V gene lost 0 bases and the J gene lost 3 bases, with 7 bases spanning the gap. CDR3 region: CASSQDRETDTQYF. The CDR3 nucleotides read TGCGCCAGCAGCCAAGACCGGGAGACAGATACGCAGTATTTT.

The J gene is TRBJ2-5, the V gene TRBV2, with 8 bases aligning to TRBD1. The CDR3 extends over 14 amino acids. Trimming removed 7 bases from V and 1 base from J; junction bases left unmatched: 5. CDR1 is SNHLY and CDR2 is FYNNEI in the germline V gene. For the CDR3, the DNA is TGTGCCAGCAAAGGGACAGGAGGCCAAGAGACCCAGTACTTC. It yields the protein CASKGTGGQETQYF.

J is TRBJ2-7 and V is TRBV6-6; D is undetermined. The V gene lost 0 bases and the J gene lost 5 bases, with 17 bases spanning the gap. This CDR3 has 16 amino acids. Germline CDR1 is MNHNY and CDR2 is SVGAGI (reference sequence). The CDR3 is CASSYSDGGPTDEQYF. The CDR3 nucleotides are TGTGCCAGCAGTTACTCGGATGGTGGGCCAACCGACGAGCAGTACTTC.

This clone was counted once. The chain combines TRBV29-1 with TRBJ1-2; 10 bases are shared with TRBD1. The CDR3 covers 11 residues. Losses at the gene ends were 5 bases for V and 7 bases for J; bases not matched to a gene: 1. Germline V lookup: CDR1 SQVTM, CDR2 ANQGSEA. CDR3 protein: CSVRTGGGYTF. Here the CDR3 DNA reads TGCAGCGTTAGGACAGGGGGTGGCTACACCTTC. Combining the CDR3 with reference TRBV29-1 and TRBJ1-2 gives the whole variable domain SAVISQKPSRDICQRGTSLTIQCQVDSQVTMMFWYRQQPGQSLTLIATANQGSEATYESGFVIDKFPISRPNLTFSTLTVSNMSPEDSSIYLCSVRTGGGYTFGSGTRLTVV.

This rearrangement joins TRBV29-1 to TRBJ2-2; no firm D call. Germline V gene data show CDR1 as SQVTM and CDR2 as ANQGSEA. The V end lost 6 bases, the J end lost 3 bases, and 5 bases lay between the germline ends. The CDR3 length is 11 residues. The CDR3 loop reads CSVHYTGELFF. The CDR3 DNA sequence: TGCAGCGTCCACTACACCGGGGAGCTGTTTTTT.

The chain employs TRBV7-6 and TRBJ2-7; 9 nucleotides agree with TRBD1. The CDR3 consists of 15 residues. Germline CDR1 reads SGHVS; CDR2 reads FNYEAQ. V shed 0 bases and J 5 bases; nucleotides not matched to a gene: 5. The CDR3 sequence is CASSLAGTGRDEQYF. The CDR3 nucleotides are TGTGCCAGCAGCTTAGCCGGGACAGGGCGAGACGAGCAGTACTTC.

This rearrangement joins TRBV18 to TRBJ2-7; D is ambiguous. CDR3 length: 15 residues. With 5 bases removed from V and 4 bases from J, the gap between germline ends came to 18 bases. CDR1 KGHSH and CDR2 LQKENI come from the germline V gene. CDR3 nucleotides: TGTGCCAGCTCAGTTACCCCAGGCAGTCCTTACGAGCAGTACTTC. Translated: CASSVTPGSPYEQYF.

The V call is TRBV10-1, the J call TRBJ1-6, with no clear D. Germline V lookup: CDR1 WNHNN, CDR2 SYGVQD (reference sequence). This CDR3 spans 14 amino acids. V shed 2 bases and J shed 7 bases, with 9 bases lying between them. The CDR3 DNA sequence: TGCGCCAGCAGTGAGGGGCGAGAAAATTCACCCCTCCACTTT. Translation gives CASSEGRENSPLHF.

This chain connects TRBV2 to TRBJ2-6; D ambiguous. Trimming removed 7 bases from V and 0 bases from J, with 10 bases in between. The V gene's germline CDR1 is SNHLY and CDR2 FYNNEI. The length of the CDR3 is 15 residues. The CDR3 DNA is TGTGCCAGCACCCTGTCGTTCTCTGGGGCCAACGTCCTGACTTTC. Its translation: CASTLSFSGANVLTF.

The chain combines TRBV19 with TRBJ1-5; D unclear. The CDR3 consists of 15 residues. Trimming left V 4 bases short and J 6 bases short, with 16 bases between. Looked up from germline, CDR1 is LNHDA and CDR2 is SQIVND (reference sequence). The CDR3 spells CASSTSGVASQPQHF. The CDR3 region has the DNA TGTGCCAGTAGTACGTCCGGAGTTGCAAGTCAGCCCCAGCATTTT.

This clone turned up a few times. This rearrangement joins TRBV29-1 to TRBJ2-3; tentatively, D is TRBD1 (6 bases). Germline-derived CDR1 and CDR2 are SQVTM and ANQGSEA. Trimming pared 5 bases from V and 6 bases from J, leaving 27 bases between. This CDR3 is 17 amino acids long. The DNA of the CDR3 is TGCAGCGTTTGGAAGGAATTGGCAGGGGCCCCCACGGATACGCAGTATTTT. Residues: CSVWKELAGAPTDTQYF.

The chain links TRBV6-1 to TRBJ2-7; 10 nucleotides line up with TRBD1. V lost 2 bases, J lost 3 bases, and 7 bases stayed unmatched. The CDR3 has 16 amino acids. Germline assignment: CDR1 MNHNS and CDR2 SASEGT. CDR3 amino acids: CASSEQPRDRGYEQYF. The DNA of the CDR3 is TGTGCCAGCAGTGAACAGCCCCGGGACAGGGGCTACGAGCAGTACTTC.

This chain joins TRBV29-1 and TRBJ2-1; TRBD2 aligns across 12 bases. V shed 7 bases, J shed 9 bases, and the junction held 10 bases outside the gene matches. Germline V gene data show CDR1 as SQVTM and CDR2 as ANQGSEA. The CDR3 covers 14 residues. The CDR3 nucleotides are TGCAGCGGGACTCTAGCGGGAGGGCCTACTGAGCAGTTCTTC. Residues: CSGTLAGGPTEQFF.

This chain connects TRBV30 to TRBJ2-2, with D unclear. CDR3 length: 14 amino acids. Germline loops: CDR1 GTSNPN, CDR2 SVGIG (reference sequence). The V gene lost 1 base and the J gene lost 3 bases, with 9 bases spanning the gap. This chain's CDR3 is CAWSGPRHTGELFF. For the CDR3, the DNA is TGTGCCTGGAGTGGCCCCAGGCACACCGGGGAGCTGTTTTTT.